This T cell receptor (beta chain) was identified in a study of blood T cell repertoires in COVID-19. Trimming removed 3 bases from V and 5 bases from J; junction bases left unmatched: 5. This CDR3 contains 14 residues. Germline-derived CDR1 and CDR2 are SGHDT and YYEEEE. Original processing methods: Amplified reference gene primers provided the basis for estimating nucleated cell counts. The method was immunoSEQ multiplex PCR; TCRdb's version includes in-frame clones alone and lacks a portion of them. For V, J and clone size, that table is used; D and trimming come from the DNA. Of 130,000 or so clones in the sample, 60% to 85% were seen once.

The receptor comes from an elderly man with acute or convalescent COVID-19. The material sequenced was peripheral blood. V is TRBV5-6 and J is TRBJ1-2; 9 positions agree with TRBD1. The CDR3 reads CASSWDRVGYGYTF. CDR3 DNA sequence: TGTGCCAGCAGCTGGGACAGGGTTGGTTATGGCTACACCTTC.